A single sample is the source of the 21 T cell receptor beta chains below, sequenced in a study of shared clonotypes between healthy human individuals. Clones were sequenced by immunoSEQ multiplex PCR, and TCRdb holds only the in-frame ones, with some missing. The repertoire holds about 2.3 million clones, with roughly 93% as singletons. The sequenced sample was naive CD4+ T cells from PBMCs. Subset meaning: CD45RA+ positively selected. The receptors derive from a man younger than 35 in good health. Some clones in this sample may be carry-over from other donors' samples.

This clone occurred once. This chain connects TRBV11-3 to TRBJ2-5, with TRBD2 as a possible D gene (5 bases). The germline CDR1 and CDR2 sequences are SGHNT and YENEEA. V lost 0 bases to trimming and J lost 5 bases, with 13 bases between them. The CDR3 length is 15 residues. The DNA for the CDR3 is TGTGCCAGCAGCTTAGAAGGGAGCCCTTGGGAGACCCAGTACTTC. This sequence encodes CASSLEGSPWETQYF.

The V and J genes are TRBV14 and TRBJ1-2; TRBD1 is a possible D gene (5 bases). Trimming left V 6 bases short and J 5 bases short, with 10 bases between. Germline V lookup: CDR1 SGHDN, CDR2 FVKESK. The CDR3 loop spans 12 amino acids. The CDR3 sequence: CASSSGQYGYTF. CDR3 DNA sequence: TGTGCCAGCAGTTCTGGACAATATGGCTACACCTTC.

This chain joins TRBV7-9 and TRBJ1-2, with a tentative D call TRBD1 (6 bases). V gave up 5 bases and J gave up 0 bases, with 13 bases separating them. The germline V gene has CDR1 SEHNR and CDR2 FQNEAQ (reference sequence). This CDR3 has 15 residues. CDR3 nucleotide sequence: TGTGCCAGCAGCCCCCAGGACAGTTCTAACTATGGCTACACCTTC. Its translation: CASSPQDSSNYGYTF.

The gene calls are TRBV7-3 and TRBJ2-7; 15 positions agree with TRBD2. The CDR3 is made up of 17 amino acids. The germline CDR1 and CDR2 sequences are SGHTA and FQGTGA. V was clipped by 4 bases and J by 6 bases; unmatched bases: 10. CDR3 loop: CASSSQPPGLAGGEQYF. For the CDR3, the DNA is TGTGCCAGCAGCTCCCAACCCCCGGGACTAGCGGGAGGCGAGCAGTACTTC.

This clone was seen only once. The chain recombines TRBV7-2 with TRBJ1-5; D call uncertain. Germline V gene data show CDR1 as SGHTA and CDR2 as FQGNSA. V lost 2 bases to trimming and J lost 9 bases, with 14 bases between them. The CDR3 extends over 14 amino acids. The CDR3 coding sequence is TGTGCCAGCAGCTTAAAATTTGAAAGGGCGCCCCAGCATTTT. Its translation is CASSLKFERAPQHF.

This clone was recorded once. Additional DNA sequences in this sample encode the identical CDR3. The CDR3 region is CAWSVGVAYEQYF. The CDR3 region has the DNA TGTGCCTGGAGTGTCGGGGTAGCCTACGAGCAGTACTTC. V usage is TRBV30 and J usage is TRBJ2-7; maybe TRBD2 (5 bases). Trimming stripped 0 bases from V and 2 bases from J, with 8 bases between. The CDR3 contains 13 residues. Germline-derived CDR1 and CDR2 are GTSNPN and SVGIG (reference sequence).

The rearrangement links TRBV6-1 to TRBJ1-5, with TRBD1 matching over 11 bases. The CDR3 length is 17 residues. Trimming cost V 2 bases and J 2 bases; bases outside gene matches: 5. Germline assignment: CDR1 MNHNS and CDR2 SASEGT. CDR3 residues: CASSERTGGAGNQPQHF. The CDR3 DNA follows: TGTGCCAGCAGTGAAAGGACAGGGGGCGCGGGCAATCAGCCCCAGCATTTT.

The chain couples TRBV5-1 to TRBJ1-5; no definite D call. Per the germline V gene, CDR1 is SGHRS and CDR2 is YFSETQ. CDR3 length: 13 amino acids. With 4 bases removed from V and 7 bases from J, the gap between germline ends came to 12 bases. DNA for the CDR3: TGCGCCAGCAGCGACAATTCGGGGCAGCCCCAGCATTTT. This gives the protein CASSDNSGQPQHF.

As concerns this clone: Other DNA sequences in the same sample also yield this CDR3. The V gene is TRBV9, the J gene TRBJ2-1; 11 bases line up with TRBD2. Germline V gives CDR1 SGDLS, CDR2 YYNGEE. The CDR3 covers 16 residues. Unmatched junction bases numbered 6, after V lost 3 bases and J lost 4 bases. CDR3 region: CASSETGTSGYNEQFF. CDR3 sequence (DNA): TGTGCCAGCAGCGAAACCGGGACTAGCGGATACAATGAGCAGTTCTTC.

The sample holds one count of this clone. The CDR3 DNA reads TGTGCCAGCAGTTTACGCCGCGGGGGAGGACCCCAGCATTTT. Protein: CASSLRRGGGPQHF. This rearrangement joins TRBV28 to TRBJ1-5; perhaps TRBD1 as D (5 bases). Germline assignment: CDR1 MDHEN and CDR2 SYDVKM. The CDR3 sequence is 14 residues long. V dropped 2 bases and J dropped 10 bases, with 15 bases sitting between them.

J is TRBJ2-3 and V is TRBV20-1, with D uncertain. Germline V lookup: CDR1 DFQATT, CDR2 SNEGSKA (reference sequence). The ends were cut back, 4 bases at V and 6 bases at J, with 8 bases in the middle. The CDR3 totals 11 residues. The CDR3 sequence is CSATARDTQYF. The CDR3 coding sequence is TGCAGTGCTACCGCCCGGGATACGCAGTATTTT.

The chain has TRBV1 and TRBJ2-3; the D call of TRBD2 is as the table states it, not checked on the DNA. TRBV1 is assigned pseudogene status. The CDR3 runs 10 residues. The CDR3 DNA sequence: TGCACCAGGGGGAGAAATACGCAGTATTTT. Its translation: CTRGRNTQYF.

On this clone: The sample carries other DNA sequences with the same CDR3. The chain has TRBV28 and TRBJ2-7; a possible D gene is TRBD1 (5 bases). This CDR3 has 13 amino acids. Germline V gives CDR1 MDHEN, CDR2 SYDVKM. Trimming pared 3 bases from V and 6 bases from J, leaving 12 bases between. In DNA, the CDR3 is TGTGCCAGCAGTTTGGGTCAGGGTGGCGAGCAGTACTTC. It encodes CASSLGQGGEQYF.

For the CDR3, the DNA is TGTGCCAGCAGTTTCATCCCCCCCGGACTAGCGTTCAATGAGCAGTTCTTC. Translation: CASSFIPPGLAFNEQFF. V gene TRBV27 combines with J gene TRBJ2-1, with 9 bases aligning to TRBD2. The CDR3 sequence is 17 residues long. V lost 3 bases to trimming and J lost 6 bases; unmatched junction nucleotides: 12. CDR1 and CDR2 from the germline V gene are MNHEY and SMNVEV (reference sequence).

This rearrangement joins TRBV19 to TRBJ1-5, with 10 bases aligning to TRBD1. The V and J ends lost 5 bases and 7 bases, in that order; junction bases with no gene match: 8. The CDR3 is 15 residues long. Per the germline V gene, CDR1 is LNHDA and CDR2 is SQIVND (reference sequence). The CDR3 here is CASSPPGQGYQPQHF. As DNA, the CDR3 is TGTGCCAGTAGTCCACCGGGACAGGGGTACCAGCCCCAGCATTTT. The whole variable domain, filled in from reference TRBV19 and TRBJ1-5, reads DGGITQSPKYLFRKEGQNVTLSCEQNLNHDAMYWYRQDPGQGLRLIYYSQIVNDFQKGDIAEGYSVSREKKESFPLTVTSAQKNPTAFYLCASSPPGQGYQPQHFGDGTRLSIL.

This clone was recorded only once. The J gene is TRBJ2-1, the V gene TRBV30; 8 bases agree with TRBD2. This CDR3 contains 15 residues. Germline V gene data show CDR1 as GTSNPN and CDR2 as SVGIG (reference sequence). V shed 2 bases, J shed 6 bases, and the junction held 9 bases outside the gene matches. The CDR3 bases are TGTGCCTGGAGTCCTCTAGCGGGTCTTGCCAATGAGCAGTTCTTC. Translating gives CAWSPLAGLANEQFF.

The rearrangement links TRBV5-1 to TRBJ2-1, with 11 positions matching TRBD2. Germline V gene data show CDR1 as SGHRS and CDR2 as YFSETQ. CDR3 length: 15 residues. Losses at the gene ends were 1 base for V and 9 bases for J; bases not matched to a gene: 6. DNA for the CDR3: TGCGCCAGCAGCTTGATCCTAGCGGGAGGTAGTGAGCAGTTCTTC. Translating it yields CASSLILAGGSEQFF.

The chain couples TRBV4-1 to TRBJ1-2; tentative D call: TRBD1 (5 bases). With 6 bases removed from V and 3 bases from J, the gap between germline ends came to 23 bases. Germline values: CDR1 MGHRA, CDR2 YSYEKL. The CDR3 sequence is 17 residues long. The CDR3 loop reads CASSRNGLGREDYGYTF. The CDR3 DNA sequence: TGCGCCAGCAGTCGCAATGGGCTGGGCAGGGAGGACTATGGCTACACCTTC.

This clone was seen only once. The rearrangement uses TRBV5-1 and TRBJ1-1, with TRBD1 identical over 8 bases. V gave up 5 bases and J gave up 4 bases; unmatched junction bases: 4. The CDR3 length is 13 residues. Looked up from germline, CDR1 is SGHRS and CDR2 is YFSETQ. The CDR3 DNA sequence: TGCGCCAGCAGTATAACAGGGGGCACTGAAGCTTTCTTT. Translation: CASSITGGTEAFF.

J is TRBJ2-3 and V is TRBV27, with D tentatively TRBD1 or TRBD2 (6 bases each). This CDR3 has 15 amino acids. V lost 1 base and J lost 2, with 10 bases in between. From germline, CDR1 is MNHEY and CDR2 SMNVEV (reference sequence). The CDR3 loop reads CASSLWSGATDTQYF. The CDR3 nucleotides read TGTGCCAGCAGTTTATGGTCGGGGGCCACAGATACGCAGTATTTT.

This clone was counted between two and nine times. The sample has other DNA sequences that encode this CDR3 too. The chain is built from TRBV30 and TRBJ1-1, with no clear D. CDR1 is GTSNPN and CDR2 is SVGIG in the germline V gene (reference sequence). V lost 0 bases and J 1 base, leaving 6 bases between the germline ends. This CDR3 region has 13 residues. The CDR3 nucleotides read TGTGCCTGGAGTGTTGGCGCGAACACTGAAGCTTTCTTT. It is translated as CAWSVGANTEAFF.